One sample yielded the 6 T cell receptor beta chains listed below, sequenced in a study of cytomegalovirus exposure and HLA in healthy donors (TCRdb year 2017). Library creation used the immunoSEQ multiplex PCR assay. For the multiplex PCR, a mixture combining 60 forward primers for TCR Vbeta segments and 13 reverse primers for TCR Jbeta segments was used. This immuneACCESS table, as held by TCRdb, lists in-frame sequences with V and J called but not all clones. Of the missing ones, under half trace to an unresolved V gene in checked studies; the others have no known cause. This sample holds roughly 150,000 clones; roughly 79% were observed only once. The ten largest clones take up around 7% of the sample. The sequenced sample consisted of PBMCs. Source of these receptors: a middle-aged woman in good health and CMV-seropositive.

The chain is built from TRBV5-1 and TRBJ1-2, with no clear D. This CDR3 has 15 residues. The V and J ends lost 2 bases and 1 base respectively, with 12 bases between them. The germline CDR1 and CDR2 sequences are SGHRS and YFSETQ. CDR3 bases: TGCGCCAGCAGCTTCACCACGACGGGTAACTATGGCTACACCTTC. Its protein is CASSFTTTGNYGYTF.

This clone has more than one count but fewer than ten. The chain has TRBV4-2 and TRBJ1-6; D remains ambiguous. V lost 7 bases and J 9 bases, leaving 13 bases between the germline ends. The CDR3 totals 13 residues. From germline, CDR1 is LGHNA and CDR2 YNFKEQ. The CDR3 region is CASNTRDGSPLHF. Written as DNA, the CDR3 is TGTGCCAGCAACACGCGGGATGGTTCACCCCTCCACTTT.

The chain carries TRBV2 and TRBJ1-5, with TRBD1 matching 7 bases. This CDR3 comprises 16 residues. Germline CDR1 and CDR2: SNHLY and FYNNEI. Unmatched junction bases numbered 12, after V lost 9 bases and J lost 1 base. CDR3 DNA sequence: TGTGCCAGTTCGGGACAGTCATATAGGAGCAATCAGCCCCAGCATTTT. Amino acid sequence: CASSGQSYRSNQPQHF.

The chain uses TRBV27 and TRBJ1-1, with TRBD1 as a possible D gene (6 bases). Germline CDR1 is MNHEY and CDR2 is SMNVEV (reference sequence). V shed 2 bases and J shed 1 base, with 11 bases lying between them. The CDR3 sequence is 15 residues long. The CDR3, as DNA: TGTGCCAGCAGTTTACAGGGGACGGCGAACACTGAAGCTTTCTTT. Protein sequence: CASSLQGTANTEAFF.

V is TRBV14 and J is TRBJ1-6; D is perhaps TRBD1 (5 bases). V was shortened by 0 bases and J by 7 bases, with 13 bases between the two germline ends. The CDR3 runs to 16 residues. Looked up from germline, CDR1 is SGHDN and CDR2 is FVKESK. The CDR3 reads CASSQDSREYNSPLHF. The CDR3 nucleotides read TGTGCCAGCAGCCAAGATAGCAGGGAATACAATTCACCCCTCCACTTT.

The CDR3 reads CSAGGGGYTF. CDR3 nucleotide sequence: TGCAGTGCTGGCGGGGGGGGCTACACCTTC. V gene TRBV20-1 combines with J gene TRBJ1-2; possibly TRBD1 for D (5 bases). The length of the CDR3 is 10 residues. In germline, CDR1 is DFQATT, CDR2 SNEGSKA (reference sequence). V was shortened by 5 bases and J by 8 bases, with 9 bases between the two germline ends.